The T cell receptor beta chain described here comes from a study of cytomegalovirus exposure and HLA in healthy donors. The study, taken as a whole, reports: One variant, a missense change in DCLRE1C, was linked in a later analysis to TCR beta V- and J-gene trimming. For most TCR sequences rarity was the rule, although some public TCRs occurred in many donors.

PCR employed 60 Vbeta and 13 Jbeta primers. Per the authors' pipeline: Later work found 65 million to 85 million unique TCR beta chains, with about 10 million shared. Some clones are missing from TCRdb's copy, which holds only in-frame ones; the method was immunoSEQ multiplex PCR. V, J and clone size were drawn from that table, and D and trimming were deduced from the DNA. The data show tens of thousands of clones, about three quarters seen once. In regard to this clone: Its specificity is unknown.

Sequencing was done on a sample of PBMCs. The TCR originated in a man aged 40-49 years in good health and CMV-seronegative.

CDR3: CASSYPGLAGEQYF. Written as DNA, the CDR3 is TGTGCCAGCAGTTACCCCGGACTAGCGGGTGAGCAGTACTTC. V and J are TRBV6-5 and TRBJ2-7; 11 bases agree with TRBD2. J was trimmed by 7 bases and V by 2 bases; bases with no gene match: 4. There are 14 residues in the CDR3. Germline loops: CDR1 MNHEY, CDR2 SVGAGI.